This T cell receptor beta chain was captured by sequencing in a study of T cell clones after liver transplantation. For the study at large: Without induction therapy, subjects received standard immunosuppression until 12-24 months post-transplant.

This clone has more than one count but fewer than ten. TCRdb keeps only in-frame clones here, not all; method: immunoSEQ multiplex PCR. Among about 80,000 clones listed, roughly 85% were seen once. Deletions cut 6 bases from V and 9 bases from J, with 18 bases between. The germline V gene has CDR1 SQVTM and CDR2 ANQGSEA. The CDR3 sequence is 13 residues long. The gene calls are TRBV29-1 and TRBJ2-1; D possibly matches TRBD1 or TRBD2 (5 bases each). Sequenced here: CD4+ T cells from blood, sampled approximately 45 months after liver transplant. This receptor was identified in a human patient who received a liver transplant. Some T cells may be the graft donor's. DNA of the CDR3: TGCAGCGTGGGACGGGGCACCTTAGGTGAGCAGTTCTTC. Translating it yields CSVGRGTLGEQFF.